This passage covers 24 T cell receptor beta chains from one sample sequenced in a study of spatial heterogeneity in lung cancer. Specified time point: sample taken at primary tumor resection. Whole RNA, isolated from tumor, nontumor lung or frozen PBMC, was sequenced without prior sorting. MiXCR, applied by TCRdb to the 5' RACE reads, yields one record per CDR3 protein. The repertoire holds roughly 100,000 distinct CDR3 sequences, with approximately 8.2% as singletons. The starting material was PBMCs, obtained at surgery. These receptors were obtained from a male donor with early-stage non-small cell lung cancer.

This clonotype was seen only a few times. The rearrangement links TRBV14 to TRBJ1-6; 8 nucleotides line up with TRBD1. Germline CDR1 SGHDN, CDR2 FVKESK. Trimming cost V 2 bases and J 10 bases; bases outside gene matches: 4. The CDR3 sequence is 14 residues long. CDR3 amino acids: CASSQRTGQSPLHF. The CDR3 DNA sequence: TGTGCCAGCAGCCAACGGACAGGGCAATCACCCCTCCACTTT.

In its sample, this clonotype was seen many times. The chain recombines TRBV4-2 with TRBJ1-1, with 12 bases identical to TRBD1. CDR1 LGHNA and CDR2 YNFKEQ come from the germline V gene. Germline trimming cut 4 bases from V and 11 bases from J; bases unmatched to any gene: 11. CDR3 length: 15 residues. The CDR3 DNA reads as TGTGCCAGCAGCCCCTCCGGGACAGGGGGCACTGGTGCTTTCTTT. This gives the protein CASSPSGTGGTGAFF.

The chain uses TRBV7-2 and TRBJ2-5; D is ambiguous. Between the trimmed V and J ends, which lost 4 bases and 3 bases, there was a span of 3 bases. The CDR3 loop spans 11 amino acids. Germline V gene data show CDR1 as SGHTA and CDR2 as FQGNSA. The CDR3 bases are TGTGCCAGCAGCTGGAAAGAGACCCAGTACTTC. Translating gives CASSWKETQYF.

V is TRBV2 and J is TRBJ1-4; D remains ambiguous. The germline gives CDR1 SNHLY, CDR2 FYNNEI. This CDR3 has 14 amino acids. Trimming left V 5 bases short and J 6 bases short, with 13 bases between. The CDR3 DNA reads as TGTGCCAGCAGTAGCGTGGAGGGATATGAAAAACTGTTTTTT. Its protein is CASSSVEGYEKLFF.

This clonotype was observed at least ten times. The V gene is TRBV9, the J gene TRBJ1-2; 7 bases agree with TRBD1. There are 14 residues in the CDR3. Germline V gene sequence: CDR1 SGDLS, CDR2 YYNGEE. The junction had 7 bases not matched to a gene; V was cut back by 4 bases and J by 4 bases. The chain's CDR3 is CASSTTGTFYGYTF. CDR3 coding DNA: TGTGCCAGCAGCACGACAGGGACCTTCTATGGCTACACCTTC.

This clonotype turned up a few times. The chain uses TRBV5-1 and TRBJ2-7; D is perhaps TRBD1 (5 bases). The V and J ends lost 1 base and 2 bases respectively, with 13 bases between them. Germline CDR1 is SGHRS and CDR2 is YFSETQ. The CDR3 contains 15 residues. As DNA, the CDR3 is TGCGCCAGCAGCTTGACTACCTCAGGGCCCTACGAGCAGTACTTC. Amino acids: CASSLTTSGPYEQYF.

The J gene is TRBJ2-1, the V gene TRBV12-3 or TRBV12-4; maybe TRBD2 (5 bases). V lost 3 bases and J lost 10, with 7 bases in between. This CDR3 spans 11 amino acids. The CDR3 here is CASSFGGEQFF. CDR3 in DNA: TGTGCCAGCAGTTTTGGAGGAGAGCAGTTCTTC.

The genes are TRBV6-5 and TRBJ1-1; tentatively, D is TRBD1 (6 bases). The germline V and J ends were trimmed by 0 bases and 4 bases, with 9 bases remaining between them. CDR1 MNHEY and CDR2 SVGAGI come from the germline V gene. CDR3 size: 14 residues. The CDR3 DNA reads TGTGCCAGCAGTTACTCAACAGGGAGCACTGAAGCTTTCTTT. Protein: CASSYSTGSTEAFF.

This chain links TRBV3-1 with TRBJ1-1; D is unresolved. Germline assignment: CDR1 LGHDT and CDR2 YNNKEL (reference sequence). CDR3 length: 14 amino acids. V shed 1 base and J shed 4 bases, with 10 bases lying between them. The CDR3 DNA reads TGTGCCAGCAGCCAAGGGACCCGCCCCACTGAAGCTTTCTTT. The encoded protein is CASSQGTRPTEAFF.

This clonotype was observed a few times. The chain couples TRBV20-1 to TRBJ2-3, with D tentatively TRBD1 or TRBD2 (5 bases each). CDR3 length: 15 residues. Trimming shortened V by 6 bases and J by 2 bases, and 18 bases separated the two germline ends. CDR1 and CDR2 (germline): DFQATT, SNEGSKA (reference sequence). CDR3 sequence: CSAPRPGTNTDTQYF. The CDR3 DNA is TGCAGTGCCCCCAGGCCAGGGACCAACACAGATACGCAGTATTTT.

This clonotype has ten or more counts. The CDR3 loop reads CASSPGDSTDTQYF. CDR3 coding DNA: TGCGCCAGCAGCCCAGGGGATAGCACAGATACGCAGTATTTT. The chain carries TRBV5-1 and TRBJ2-3; maybe TRBD1 (6 bases). Germline CDR1 reads SGHRS; CDR2 reads YFSETQ. CDR3 size: 14 residues. Trimming took 4 bases from V and 0 from J, leaving 9 bases between them.

This chain joins TRBV10-3 and TRBJ1-3; D is ambiguous. The germline CDR1 and CDR2 sequences are ENHRY and SYGVKD. The CDR3 is 14 amino acids. Trimming cost V 3 bases and J 5 bases, with 11 bases left between them. CDR3 in DNA: TGTGCCATCAGTGACCCCGGGGATAGAAACACCATATATTTT. This encodes CAISDPGDRNTIYF.

This clonotype was observed a handful of times. CDR3 residues: CASIRTGGSYEQFF. As DNA, the CDR3 is TGCGCCAGCATCAGGACAGGGGGCAGCTATGAGCAGTTCTTC. This chain connects TRBV10-2 to TRBJ2-1; 11 bases are shared with TRBD1. CDR3 length: 14 amino acids. Germline-derived CDR1 and CDR2 are WSHSY and SAAADI. Trimming removed 7 bases from V and 8 bases from J; junction bases left unmatched: 7.

This rearrangement joins TRBV10-2 to TRBJ2-3; 8 nucleotides match TRBD2. The V and J ends lost 2 bases and 4 bases, in that order; junction bases with no gene match: 5. The CDR3 is made up of 15 amino acids. Germline lookup yields CDR1 WSHSY and CDR2 SAAADI. The CDR3 region is CASSERPSGSDTQYF. The CDR3 nucleotides read TGCGCCAGCAGTGAGAGGCCTAGCGGGTCAGATACGCAGTATTTT.

This clonotype has a handful of counts. V usage is TRBV9 and J usage is TRBJ2-1, with a weak D call TRBD1 (5 bases). Trimming left V 3 bases short and J 9 bases short, with 10 bases between. CDR1 and CDR2 from the germline V gene are SGDLS and YYNGEE. The CDR3 is 12 residues long. CDR3 sequence: CASSGPGIEQFF. For the CDR3, the DNA is TGTGCCAGCAGCGGGCCAGGGATTGAGCAGTTCTTC.

This clonotype has at least ten counts. This chain joins TRBV28 and TRBJ2-7; D remains ambiguous. Germline V gene lookup returns CDR1 MDHEN and CDR2 SYDVKM. V shed 3 bases and J shed 4 bases, with 7 bases lying between them. This CDR3 comprises 12 residues. The CDR3 is CASSLIGYEQYF. The CDR3 DNA sequence: TGTGCCAGCAGTTTGATTGGGTACGAGCAGTACTTC.

About this clonotype: A much larger clone differs by one base, so this may be a read error. V and J are TRBV12-3 or TRBV12-4 and TRBJ2-3, with a tentative D call TRBD1 (5 bases). Trimming left V 6 bases short and J 4 bases short, with 8 bases between. The CDR3 extends over 12 amino acids. The chain's CDR3 is CASSRAADTQYF. The CDR3 nucleotides read TGTGCCAGCAGCAGGGCAGCAGATACGCAGTATTTT.

The chain is built from TRBV15 and TRBJ2-3; possibly TRBD2 for D (6 bases). V gave up 1 base and J gave up 3 bases, with 14 bases separating them. Germline CDR1 and CDR2: LNHNV and YYDKDF (reference sequence). This CDR3 contains 16 residues. CDR3 in amino acids: CATSRGREGGTDTQYF. The CDR3, as DNA: TGTGCCACCAGCAGAGGGAGAGAGGGAGGTACAGATACGCAGTATTTT.

This clonotype was detected many times. The rearrangement joins TRBV5-1 to TRBJ2-3, with TRBD2 matching over 7 bases. Germline V CDR1 and CDR2: SGHRS, YFSETQ. The CDR3 consists of 15 residues. Trimming took 3 bases from V and 4 from J; bases not matched to a gene: 8. CDR3 coding DNA: TGCGCCAGCAGCTCGAACGGGGGGACGGCAGATACGCAGTATTTT. Encoded protein: CASSSNGGTADTQYF.

This clonotype came up many times. The rearrangement joins TRBV5-1 to TRBJ2-1, with TRBD1 identical over 10 bases. This CDR3 is built from 15 residues. V gave up 0 bases and J gave up 9 bases; unmatched junction bases: 6. CDR1 and CDR2 from the germline V gene are SGHRS and YFSETQ. CDR3 sequence (DNA): TGCGCCAGCAGCTTGGGGACAGGGGGACCGGGTGAGCAGTTCTTC. Protein sequence: CASSLGTGGPGEQFF.

This clonotype appeared a few times. The rearrangement links TRBV2 to TRBJ2-2; 10 bases are a match to TRBD1. Germline V lookup: CDR1 SNHLY, CDR2 FYNNEI. With V trimmed by 6 bases and J by 3 bases, 7 bases remained unmatched. The CDR3 sequence is 16 residues long. The CDR3 nucleotides are TGTGCCAGCAGCGCAGACAGGGGGCGGTACACCGGGGAGCTGTTTTTT. Amino acids: CASSADRGRYTGELFF.

This clonotype showed up many times. The chain recombines TRBV6-1 with TRBJ2-7; no clear D. Trimming removed 2 bases at V and 6 bases at J, with 14 bases between. This CDR3 is built from 14 residues. Germline CDR1 and CDR2: MNHNS and SASEGT. CDR3 DNA: TGTGCCAGCAGTGAACTCAAAGATTGGAGCGAGCAGTACTTC. Translated: CASSELKDWSEQYF.

This clonotype has more than one count but fewer than ten. The J gene is TRBJ2-7, the V gene TRBV11-2, with D possibly TRBD2 on 6 matching bases. Trimming pared 2 bases from V and 7 bases from J, leaving 15 bases between. Germline assignment: CDR1 SGHAT and CDR2 FQNNGV. The CDR3 extends over 14 amino acids. The CDR3 here is CASSLSGGTWEQYF. As DNA, the CDR3 is TGTGCCAGCAGCTTATCGGGCGGGACTTGGGAGCAGTACTTC. Full variable domain (remainder filled in from reference TRBV11-2 and TRBJ2-7): EAGVAQSPRYKIIEKRQSVAFWCNPISGHATLYWYQQILGQGPKLLIQFQNNGVVDDSQLPKDRFSAERLKGVDSTLKIQPAKLEDSAVYLCASSLSGGTWEQYFGPGTRLTVT.

The table lists this clonotype with many counts. The CDR3 here is CSARGTSGSIGQETQYF. In DNA form, the CDR3 reads TGCAGTGCTAGGGGCACTAGCGGGAGTATCGGGCAAGAGACCCAGTACTTC. The chain has TRBV20-1 and TRBJ2-5, with TRBD2 matching 11 bases. The CDR3 contains 17 residues. V dropped 3 bases and J dropped 2; count of bases not matched to a gene: 11. Looked up from germline, CDR1 is DFQATT and CDR2 is SNEGSKA (reference sequence).